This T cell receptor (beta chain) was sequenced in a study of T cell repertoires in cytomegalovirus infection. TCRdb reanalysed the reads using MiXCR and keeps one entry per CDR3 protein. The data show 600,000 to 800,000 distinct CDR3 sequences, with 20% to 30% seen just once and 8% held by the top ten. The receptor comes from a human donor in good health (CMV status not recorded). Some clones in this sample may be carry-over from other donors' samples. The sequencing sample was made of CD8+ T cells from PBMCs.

The CDR3 sequence: CASRGRNGYTF. In DNA, the CDR3 is TGTGCCAGCAGAGGCAGGAATGGCTACACCTTC. The V and J genes are TRBV2 and TRBJ1-2; D unresolved. Between the trimmed V and J ends, which lost 6 bases and 6 bases, there was a span of 8 bases. The CDR3 sequence is 11 residues long. In germline, CDR1 is SNHLY, CDR2 FYNNEI.